Given below is one T cell receptor (beta chain) in context. The junction and the germline gene differ at one end; a read error may be behind it. This sample was taken from a study of blood T cells in healthy people across ages. It was with a sample-barcoded 5' primer and a J-beta primer mix that a second PCR of about 6 to 12 cycles was run. A template-switch adaptor containing 12 random nucleotides labeled each cDNA molecule. TCRdb passed the 5' RACE reads through MiXCR, listing each CDR3 protein once. The sample yields hundreds of thousands of distinct CDR3 sequences, under 40% seen once. The CDR3 length is 15 residues. The germline V gene encodes CDR1 MNHEY and CDR2 SVGAGI.

This receptor was taken from a man aged 18 to 35 in good health. The specimen sequenced was blood. This chain links TRBV6-5 with TRBJ2-3; D is perhaps TRBD1 (5 bases). The CDR3 reads CANSQQASSTDTQYF. CDR3 nucleotide sequence: TGCGCCAACAGTCAACAGGCATCTAGCACAGATACGCAGTATTTT.